The source of this TCR beta chain is a study of cytomegalovirus exposure and HLA in healthy donors. The PCR ran on 60 Vbeta and 13 Jbeta primers. Profiling relied on immunoSEQ multiplex PCR, and the TCRdb table lists in-frame clones only, not all of them. The data hold 90,000 to 110,000 clones, with about 80% observed a single time. This clone was counted only a few times. Its antigen is unidentified. The study's findings and limits: Across donors, most TCRs were seen rarely, yet some public ones were widespread.

Germline CDR1 and CDR2: SGHDT and YYEEEE. The CDR3 has 14 residues. Trimming stripped 0 bases from V and 2 bases from J, with 9 bases between. The material sequenced was PBMCs. The chain has TRBV5-6 and TRBJ2-7, with D possibly being TRBD1 (6 bases). The TCR sequence derives from a woman between 45 and 60 years old in good health and CMV-seropositive. The CDR3: CASSLGGGPYEQYF. The CDR3 DNA follows: TGTGCCAGCAGCTTGGGTGGGGGCCCCTACGAGCAGTACTTC.